What follows describes a single T cell receptor (beta chain). The antigen is undetermined. This sample is drawn from a study of identical twins. General observations from the study: Invariant populations such as MAIT and iNKT cells could partly muddle zero-insertion analyses. In drawing conclusions, the study used cross-sectional statistical analysis and did not follow the same donors.

Deletions cut 10 bases from V and 6 bases from J, with 7 bases between. Germline assignment: CDR1 SGHTA and CDR2 FQGTGA. The CDR3 loop spans 9 amino acids. From the 5' RACE reads, TCRdb called clonotypes with MiXCR, one entry per CDR3 protein. The profile shows 450,000 to 650,000 distinct CDR3 sequences, 15% of them singletons. These data are also associated with another study on yellow fever vaccine responses in identical twins. From that paper: In identical twins, vaccine T cell responses appeared partly shared and partly individual.

The clonotype was recovered from a young woman in good health. The specimen was CD4+ T cells sorted from blood. This sequence joins TRBV7-3 and TRBJ2-7; no definite D call. CDR3 protein: CANSGEQYF. The CDR3 DNA reads as TGTGCCAATTCTGGCGAGCAGTACTTC.